Presented here are 26 T cell receptor beta chains from one specimen sequenced in a study of T cell repertoires in ileal Crohn's disease. Using immunoSEQ multiplex PCR, the repertoire was profiled, and TCRdb retains in-frame clones only, with some absent. The table lists about 5,500 clones, about four fifths of them singletons. The specimen was ileal tissue. These receptors were taken from an adult with Crohn's disease.

V is TRBV28 and J is TRBJ1-3; 11 bases align to TRBD1. This CDR3 has 16 amino acids. V was pared by 7 bases and J by 3 bases, with 8 bases of the junction left unmatched. Per germline, CDR1 MDHEN and CDR2 SYDVKM. CDR3 DNA: TGTGCCAGCAAGTCCGGACAGGGGGCGCGTGGAAACACCATATATTTT. The encoded protein is CASKSGQGARGNTIYF.

This chain uses TRBV12-5 with TRBJ1-5; TRBD1 matches 7 bases. The CDR3 runs to 14 residues. V was clipped by 2 bases and J by 3 bases; unmatched bases: 1. Germline V CDR1 and CDR2: LGHNT, FRNRAP. CDR3 loop: CASGLTGVNQPQHF. CDR3 sequence (DNA): TGTGCTAGTGGTTTGACAGGGGTCAATCAGCCCCAGCATTTT.

V is TRBV29-1 and J is TRBJ1-4, with D hard to call. Germline V gene lookup returns CDR1 SQVTM and CDR2 ANQGSEA. The CDR3 is 13 amino acids. Trimming left V 7 bases short and J 0 bases short, with 9 bases between. The CDR3 loop reads CSGRGTTNEKLFF. Written as DNA, the CDR3 is TGCAGCGGCCGAGGGACAACTAATGAAAAACTGTTTTTT.

On this clone itself: The germline gene is not matched at one end of the junction; a read error may be the cause. The CDR3 DNA is TGTGCTAGCAGTGTCGACAGGGACGGAGAGACCCAGTACTTC. Amino acids: CASSVDRDGETQYF. The rearrangement links TRBV7-7 to TRBJ2-5; TRBD1 aligns across 7 bases. This CDR3 spans 14 amino acids. In germline, CDR1 is SSHAT, CDR2 FNYEAQ (reference sequence).

A single count supports this clone. The rearrangement joins TRBV15 to TRBJ2-5, with 7 bases matching TRBD2. Germline V gives CDR1 LNHNV, CDR2 YYDKDF (reference sequence). V lost 8 bases, J lost 1 base, and 7 bases stayed unmatched. The CDR3 covers 14 residues. CDR3 sequence: CATGPGGVQETQYF. The DNA for the CDR3 is TGTGCCACCGGACCGGGGGGAGTCCAAGAGACCCAGTACTTC.

The chain employs TRBV11-2 and TRBJ1-1, with D possibly TRBD1 on 5 matching bases. V was clipped by 3 bases and J by 5 bases, with 13 bases between them. This CDR3 region has 14 residues. The V gene's germline CDR1 is SGHAT and CDR2 FQNNGV. CDR3 coding DNA: TGTGCCAGCAGCTTGGTGGGAAGGGGTACTGAAGCTTTCTTT. It yields the protein CASSLVGRGTEAFF.

CDR3 in DNA: TGTGCCAGCTCACCTCCTGATGGACACATCAACACTGAAGCTTTCTTT. This codes for CASSPPDGHINTEAFF. V and J are TRBV18 and TRBJ1-1; a weak D match, TRBD1 (5 bases). V was clipped by 3 bases and J by 2 bases, with 16 bases between them. The CDR3 has 16 amino acids. The germline gives CDR1 KGHSH, CDR2 LQKENI. The full variable domain, rest sourced from reference TRBV18 and TRBJ1-1, is NAGVMQNPRHLVRRRGQEARLRCSPMKGHSHVYWYRQLPEEGLKFMVYLQKENIIDESGMPKERFSAEFPKEGPSILRIQQVVRGDSAAYFCASSPPDGHINTEAFFGQGTRLTVV.

The gene calls are TRBV29-1 and TRBJ2-2; D is possibly TRBD2 (5 bases). The CDR3 is made up of 14 amino acids. Trimming left V 3 bases short and J 6 bases short, with 14 bases between. Germline V CDR1 and CDR2: SQVTM, ANQGSEA. The CDR3 is CSVESGENAGELFF. The CDR3 DNA reads as TGCAGCGTTGAGTCCGGGGAAAACGCCGGGGAGCTGTTTTTT.

A single count supports this clone. The chain joins TRBV6-1 to TRBJ1-1, with 9 bases lining up with TRBD1. The V gene's germline CDR1 is MNHNS and CDR2 SASEGT. The CDR3 has 15 amino acids. V dropped 4 bases and J dropped 6; count of bases not matched to a gene: 9. CDR3 sequence (DNA): TGTGCCAGCAGTGCCTACCGGGACAGGGTTCCTGAAGCTTTCTTT. Its translation: CASSAYRDRVPEAFF.

This chain links TRBV7-9 with TRBJ2-2; perhaps TRBD1 as D (6 bases). Per the germline V gene, CDR1 is SEHNR and CDR2 is FQNEAQ (reference sequence). This CDR3 contains 16 residues. The V and J ends lost 6 bases and 1 base respectively, with 15 bases between them. The chain's CDR3 is CASRMGETGNTGELFF. CDR3 bases: TGTGCCAGCAGGATGGGGGAGACAGGGAACACCGGGGAGCTGTTTTTT.

V is TRBV5-4 and J is TRBJ2-1, with 11 nucleotides matching TRBD2. Germline CDR1 and CDR2: SGHNT and YYREEE (reference sequence). This CDR3 has 16 residues. V gave up 4 bases and J gave up 3 bases; unmatched junction bases: 6. The CDR3 reads CASSHDLAGGYNEQFF. In DNA form, the CDR3 reads TGTGCCAGCAGCCACGATCTAGCGGGGGGCTACAATGAGCAGTTCTTC.

A single count supports this clone. The rearrangement joins TRBV11-2 to TRBJ2-7; 11 nucleotides align to TRBD1. Germline V lookup: CDR1 SGHAT, CDR2 FQNNGV. The CDR3 is made up of 17 amino acids. The V segment lost 1 base and the J segment 2 bases; nucleotides outside the gene matches: 7. The CDR3: CASSLGTGGHNTYEQYF. CDR3 in DNA: TGTGCCAGCAGCTTAGGGACAGGGGGCCACAACACCTACGAGCAGTACTTC.

CDR3 nucleotide sequence: TGTGCCAGCAGCCCCGGGACAGGAATGGGCACCGGGGAGCTGTTTTTT. This encodes CASSPGTGMGTGELFF. The chain has TRBV7-2 and TRBJ2-2; 8 bases are a match to TRBD1. Trimming took 5 bases from V and 4 from J; bases not matched to a gene: 9. Germline-derived CDR1 and CDR2 are SGHTA and FQGNSA. CDR3 length equals 16 residues.

This clone was found a few times. V usage is TRBV14 and J usage is TRBJ1-5; the match to TRBD1 covers 10 bases. The junction had 7 bases not matched to a gene; V was cut back by 1 base and J by 4 bases. This CDR3 contains 17 residues. Germline assignment: CDR1 SGHDN and CDR2 FVKESK. Here the CDR3 DNA reads TGTGCCAGCAGCCAAGCGAAACGGGACAGGGGTAATCAGCCCCAGCATTTT. Protein: CASSQAKRDRGNQPQHF.

Note on this clone: The junction shows a germline mismatch at one end, possibly a read error. The chain uses TRBV6-5 and TRBJ1-2; D is possibly TRBD1 (6 bases). CDR3 length: 15 residues. The germline V gene encodes CDR1 MNHEY and CDR2 SVGAGI. In nucleotides, the CDR3 is TGTGCCAGCACTTACGCGGGGGCGAGGGTAGATGATTACACCTTC. Translated: CASTYAGARVDDYTF.

This clone was detected once. The chain links TRBV4-3 to TRBJ1-4; possible D gene TRBD1, 5 bases. Per germline, CDR1 LGHNA and CDR2 YSLEER. V lost 0 bases to trimming and J lost 0 bases, with 14 bases between them. This CDR3 has 18 amino acids. The CDR3 sequence is CASSQDLSWGATNEKLFF. DNA for the CDR3: TGCGCCAGCAGCCAAGATCTGTCTTGGGGGGCAACTAATGAAAAACTGTTTTTT.

The chain couples TRBV7-2 to TRBJ2-2, with 8 bases that match TRBD2. Germline trimming cut 6 bases from V and 0 bases from J; bases unmatched to any gene: 6. Germline V gene sequence: CDR1 SGHTA, CDR2 FQGNSA. This CDR3 spans 16 amino acids. DNA of the CDR3: TGTGCCAGCAGTTCCCCGGGACTAGCGAACACCGGGGAGCTGTTTTTT. Residues: CASSSPGLANTGELFF.

The CDR3 DNA sequence: TGCGCCAGCAGCTTGGAACCGACACGTCAAGAGACCCAGTACTTC. It yields the protein CASSLEPTRQETQYF. The chain employs TRBV5-1 and TRBJ2-5; D not resolved. V lost 0 bases and J lost 2, with 11 bases in between. Germline V gives CDR1 SGHRS, CDR2 YFSETQ. The CDR3 consists of 15 residues.

The chain has TRBV19 and TRBJ2-5, with D perhaps matching TRBD2 (6 bases). Trimming took off 8 bases at V and 5 bases at J, with 18 bases between the two ends. Per germline, CDR1 LNHDA and CDR2 SQIVND (reference sequence). The CDR3 loop spans 14 amino acids. The CDR3, as DNA: TGTGCCAGTTCTGGGGTAGCGGTCCAGGAGACCCAGTACTTC. This translates into CASSGVAVQETQYF. Filled out from reference TRBV19 and TRBJ2-5, the complete variable domain reads DGGITQSPKYLFRKEGQNVTLSCEQNLNHDAMYWYRQDPGQGLRLIYYSQIVNDFQKGDIAEGYSVSREKKESFPLTVTSAQKNPTAFYLCASSGVAVQETQYFGPGTRLLVL.

This chain uses TRBV2 with TRBJ2-5; no definite D call. Gene TRBJ2-7 matches the end of the DNA better, so the J call may be wrong. The CDR3 totals 11 residues. Germline CDR1 and CDR2: SNHLY and FYNNEI. CDR3: CASSMVYEQYF. As DNA, the CDR3 is TGTGCCAGCAGTATGGTCTACGAGCAGTACTTC.

This clone appeared once. V and J are TRBV7-2 and TRBJ1-5, with TRBD1 matching 7 bases. This CDR3 region has 17 residues. J was trimmed by 6 bases and V by 0 bases; bases with no gene match: 11. Looked up from germline, CDR1 is SGHTA and CDR2 is FQGNSA. The CDR3 reads CASSLAGQARGTQPQHF. The CDR3, as DNA: TGTGCCAGCAGCTTAGCTGGACAGGCCCGGGGTACTCAGCCCCAGCATTTT. Looking up the rest from reference TRBV7-2 and TRBJ1-5 gives the full variable domain: GAGVSQSPSNKVTEKGKDVELRCDPISGHTALYWYRQSLGQGLEFLIYFQGNSAPDKSGLPSDRFSAERTGGSVSTLTIQRTQQEDSAVYLCASSLAGQARGTQPQHFGDGTRLSIL.

This chain links TRBV4-1 with TRBJ2-7, with unresolved D. The germline V gene has CDR1 MGHRA and CDR2 YSYEKL. This CDR3 contains 12 residues. V lost 0 bases, J lost 3 bases, and 3 bases lay in between. The CDR3 sequence is CASSQDSYEQYF. The CDR3 DNA reads as TGCGCCAGCAGCCAAGACAGCTACGAGCAGTACTTC.

The chain is built from TRBV10-1 and TRBJ1-1; a possible D gene is TRBD1 (6 bases). CDR3 length: 13 amino acids. CDR1 WNHNN and CDR2 SYGVQD come from the germline V gene (reference sequence). Trimming pared 5 bases from V and 5 bases from J, leaving 12 bases between. CDR3 residues: CASSNTGFTEAFF. The CDR3 DNA is TGCGCCAGCAGTAATACAGGGTTTACTGAAGCTTTCTTT.

This clone turned up a few times. CDR3 sequence: CASSLTARYSENTIYF. The CDR3 nucleotides are TGTGCCAGCAGCCTAACTGCCCGATATAGCGAAAACACCATATATTTT. The chain joins TRBV28 to TRBJ1-3; no clear D. The germline CDR1 and CDR2 sequences are MDHEN and SYDVKM. V dropped 6 bases and J dropped 6 bases, with 21 bases sitting between them. The CDR3 runs to 16 residues. Together with reference TRBV28 and TRBJ1-3, the CDR3 gives the full variable domain: DVKVTQSSRYLVKRTGEKVFLECVQDMDHENMFWYRQDPGLGLRLIYFSYDVKMKEKGDIPEGYSVSREKKERFSLILESASTNQTSMYLCASSLTARYSENTIYFGEGSWLTVV.

The V gene is TRBV9, the J gene TRBJ2-3; D is possibly TRBD1 (5 bases). The CDR3 is made up of 18 amino acids. Germline V gene lookup returns CDR1 SGDLS and CDR2 YYNGEE. Trimming removed 3 bases at V and 0 bases at J, with 20 bases between. CDR3 amino acids: CASSASTLLQGSTDTQYF. The CDR3 nucleotides read TGTGCCAGCAGCGCTAGTACACTACTTCAGGGTAGCACAGATACGCAGTATTTT.

V and J are TRBV5-1 and TRBJ2-1; 11 nucleotides line up with TRBD2. There are 16 residues in the CDR3. Germline loops: CDR1 SGHRS, CDR2 YFSETQ. V lost 4 bases, J lost 0 bases, and 3 bases stayed unmatched. The CDR3 spells CASSRTSGSSYNEQFF. In nucleotides, the CDR3 is TGCGCCAGCAGCCGAACTAGCGGGAGCTCCTACAATGAGCAGTTCTTC.